This TCR beta chain was captured in a study of T cell responses to AZD1222 COVID-19 vaccine. CDR1 and CDR2 (germline): MNHEY, SVGAGI. V lost 6 bases and J 4 bases, leaving 18 bases between the germline ends. The CDR3 covers 15 residues. Sequenced by immunoSEQ multiplex PCR; TCRdb stores in-frame clones only, minus some. The profile shows nearly 90,000 clones, about 86% of them singletons. As for this clone: The antigen remains unidentified.

General study results and limits: Baseline seropositivity characterized only a handful of AZD1222 recipients. The repertoires were collected only after the peak T cell response. Receipt of two AZD1222 doses was followed by a rise in Spike-specific TCR breadth and depth. Regions 160-218 and 743-854 held dominance among vaccine-associated CD4 TCRs, which spanned spike.

This rearrangement joins TRBV6-5 to TRBJ1-2; D not certain. The sequence was collected from an adult in good health. Specimen: peripheral blood, collected on day 0 of MenACWY control vaccination. The CDR3 sequence: CASRSGEKSRYGYTF. The CDR3 nucleotides are TGTGCCAGCAGGAGTGGGGAAAAGTCTCGCTATGGCTACACCTTC.